This is a list of T cell receptor beta chains from one sample in a study of cytomegalovirus exposure and HLA in healthy donors. Clones were read by immunoSEQ multiplex PCR, and TCRdb kept only the in-frame ones, dropping some. The data show approximately 90,000 clones, about 74% seen once. Material for sequencing was PBMCs. These receptors were obtained from a man aged 30 to 39 in good health and CMV-seronegative. Each CDR3 is given with its conserved first and last residue. The order of the fields is J gene, CDR3 length, D gene, V gene, clone size, CDR3 DNA, CDR3 protein. D genes are given only for firm matches. The listing skips clone size in some rows; elsewhere it reads once, few, many or a size class.

>TRBJ2-1|14|TRBD1|TRBV10-3|-
TGTGCCATCAGCGGGACAGACTCCTACAATGAGCAGTTCTTC
CAISGTDSYNEQFF
>TRBJ2-5|15|TRBD2|TRBV7-9|-
TGTGCCAGCAGCGGAGCGGGAGCGTCGGGAGAGACCCAGTACTTC
CASSGAGASGETQYF
>TRBJ2-1|17|TRBD2|TRBV5-1|-
TGCGCCAGCAGCTTGGACCCCTTGCGGGAGGTAATCTATGAGCAGTTCTTC
CASSLDPLREVIYEQFF
>TRBJ2-3|16|TRBD1|TRBV7-9|-
TGTGCCAGCAGTTCCCCCTCCGGGACAGGGGTAGATACGCAGTATTTT
CASSSPSGTGVDTQYF
>TRBJ2-1|15|TRBD2|TRBV11-2|-
TGTGCCAGCAGCTTATACGGGAGGGTTGGCAATGAGCAGTTCTTC
CASSLYGRVGNEQFF
>TRBJ2-1|13|-|TRBV7-2|-
TGTGCCAGCAGCTTAGCCGCGAACAATGAGCAGTTCTTC
CASSLAANNEQFF
>TRBJ2-5|16|-|TRBV5-1|-
TGCGCCAGCAGCTTGGGGGGAGGAAGCGTCCAAGAGACCCAGTACTTC
CASSLGGGSVQETQYF
>TRBJ1-1|15|TRBD1|TRBV7-9|-
TGTGCCAGCAGCTTGGGACAGGGGATGAACACTGAAGCTTTCTTT
CASSLGQGMNTEAFF
>TRBJ2-7|14|-|TRBV7-2|-
TGTGCCAGCAGCTTAAGGCGGGGTCCCTACGAGCAGTACTTC
CASSLRRGPYEQYF
>TRBJ1-1|14|TRBD1|TRBV19|-
TGTGCCAGTAGTATGACAGGGACGGGGACCGAAGCTTTCTTT
CASSMTGTGTEAFF
>TRBJ1-4|16|-|TRBV14|once
TGTGCCAGCAGCCAAGAATTAGGGGGTTTCGATGAAAAACTGTTTTTT
CASSQELGGFDEKLFF
>TRBJ1-6|14|-|TRBV2|-
TGTGCCAGCAATCGGAAGGAGGGTCGTTCACCCCTCCACTTT
CASNRKEGRSPLHF
>TRBJ2-3|15|-|TRBV5-1|-
TGCGCCAGCAGCTTGGATGGCCGAAGCACAGATACGCAGTATTTT
CASSLDGRSTDTQYF
>TRBJ2-7|14|TRBD1|TRBV7-9|-
TGTGCCAGCAGCTTAGGGGACAGGTCCTACGAGCAGTACTTC
CASSLGDRSYEQYF
>TRBJ1-4|17|-|TRBV18|-
TGTGCCAGCTCACCATATGTGTTACAGCCAACTAATGAAAAACTGTTTTTT
CASSPYVLQPTNEKLFF
>TRBJ2-7|15|-|TRBV5-4|-
TGTGCCAGCAGCCCCCCCGCAGGAATCACCGGGAAACAGTACTTC
CASSPPAGITGKQYF
>TRBJ1-4|14|-|TRBV5-4|-
TGTGCCAGCAGCCTGAAGGGAGGTAATGAAAAACTGTTTTTT
CASSLKGGNEKLFF
>TRBJ2-2|16|-|TRBV4-1|-
TGCGCCAGCAGCCAAGGGCTAGTCACTTGGTCCGGGGAGCTGTTTTTT
CASSQGLVTWSGELFF
>TRBJ1-2|15|TRBD1|TRBV28|-
TGTGCCAGCAGTCCACCGGGACAGGGGAGATGTGGCTACACCTTC
CASSPPGQGRCGYTF
>TRBJ1-2|13|-|TRBV4-2|-
TGTGCCAGCAGCCGGGAGGGGAACTATGGCTACACCTTC
CASSREGNYGYTF
>TRBJ2-1|15|TRBD2|TRBV6-5|-
TGTGCCAGCAGTCGACTAGCGGGGGGGCCTCGCGAGCAGTTCTTC
CASSRLAGGPREQFF
>TRBJ2-3|16|TRBD2|TRBV5-1|-
TGCGCCAGCAGCTTGAGTCTAGCGGGGAGCACAGATACGCAGTATTTT
CASSLSLAGSTDTQYF
>TRBJ1-2|15|TRBD1|TRBV27|medium-sized
TGTGCCAGCATGAAATTCCAGGGGGCTAACTATGGCTACACCTTC
CASMKFQGANYGYTF
>TRBJ1-6|18|-|TRBV11-2|-
TGTGCCAGCAGCCAGGGTGTGGGCAGGGTGGGAAAAAATTCACCCCTCCACTTT
CASSQGVGRVGKNSPLHF
>TRBJ2-1|16|-|TRBV4-3|-
TGCGCCAGCAGCCAAGAAGGTGGGAGACTCAACGGTGAGCAGTTCTTC
CASSQEGGRLNGEQFF
>TRBJ2-7|15|-|TRBV6-5|-
TGTGCCAGCAGCCGACAAGTTTCGAGCTCCTACGAGCAGTACTTC
CASSRQVSSSYEQYF
>TRBJ1-5|18|-|TRBV19|-
TGTGCCAGTAAGCGGGGACACGGGCAGGCCTATAGCAATCAGCCCCAGCATTTT
CASKRGHGQAYSNQPQHF
>TRBJ1-5|15|TRBD1|TRBV7-9|few
TGTGCCAGCAGCGGGACAGGGGGCTGGGATCAGCCCCAGCATTTT
CASSGTGGWDQPQHF
>TRBJ1-1|15|TRBD1|TRBV27|-
TGTGCCAGCAGTTTGGGGACAGGAGCAAACACTGAAGCTTTCTTT
CASSLGTGANTEAFF
>TRBJ1-1|12|-|TRBV21-1|-
TGTGCCAGCAGCGCCTGGGAGAAGCAAGCTTTCTTT
CASSAWEKQAFF
>TRBJ2-1|13|-|TRBV4-3|-
TGCGCCAGCAGCCAAGACCAAGCAAATGAGCAGTTCTTC
CASSQDQANEQFF
>TRBJ1-1|18|TRBD1|TRBV5-1|-
TGCGCCAGCAGCTTGTCCGTTGTAACAGGGGGAAAGCGCACTGAAGCTTTCTTT
CASSLSVVTGGKRTEAFF
>TRBJ2-1|15|-|TRBV28|-
TGTGCCAGCAGGGGAGGGACAGGCACCTACAATGAGCAGTTCTTC
CASRGGTGTYNEQFF
>TRBJ1-4|16|TRBD1|TRBV6-1|few
TGTGCCAGCAGTGAGATATCAGGGGGCGGGGATGAAAAACTGTTTTTT
CASSEISGGGDEKLFF
>TRBJ1-1|13|TRBD1|TRBV18|-
TGTGCCAGCTCACCCGGGACAGGTAGTAAAGCTTTCTTT
CASSPGTGSKAFF
>TRBJ1-5|13|TRBD1|TRBV6-1|-
TGTGCCAGCCGGACAGGGCCCGGTCAGCCCCAGCATTTT
CASRTGPGQPQHF
>TRBJ2-5|13|-|TRBV29-1|-
TGCAGCGTGCAGAGCAGGGGTAGAGAGACCCAGTACTTC
CSVQSRGRETQYF
>TRBJ2-3|16|TRBD2|TRBV4-1|-
TGCGCCAGCAGCCAAGGGTCGCGGGAGAGCACAGATACGCAGTATTTT
CASSQGSRESTDTQYF
>TRBJ2-7|13|TRBD1|TRBV7-9|-
TGTGCCAGCAGCCCGGGACAGGGGGTCGAGCAGTACTTC
CASSPGQGVEQYF
>TRBJ2-3|15|TRBD2|TRBV7-9|few
TGTGCCAGCAGTGGACCGGGACTAGCGGCAGATACGCAGTATTTT
CASSGPGLAADTQYF
>TRBJ2-3|16|TRBD2|TRBV11-2|-
TGTGCCAGCAGGGATCTAGCGGGGGCCAACACAGATACGCAGTATTTT
CASRDLAGANTDTQYF
>TRBJ1-2|11|TRBD1|TRBV6-6|-
TGTGCCAGCAGCAGGGGGTATGGCTACACCTTC
CASSRGYGYTF
>TRBJ1-2|14|-|TRBV5-1|once
TGCGCCAGCAGCTTCGGAGTCCAAGACTATGGCTACACCTTC
CASSFGVQDYGYTF
>TRBJ1-1|16|TRBD1|TRBV10-3|-
TGTGCCATCAGCGCCGGGACAGGGGTGGGGAACACTGAAGCTTTCTTT
CAISAGTGVGNTEAFF
>TRBJ2-1|15|-|TRBV9|once
TGTGCCAGCAGCCCAAGACAGAGCTCCTACAATGAGCAGTTCTTC
CASSPRQSSYNEQFF
>TRBJ1-5|13|-|TRBV30|-
TGTGCCTGGAGTGGGGGCAGCGATCAGCCCCAGCATTTT
CAWSGGSDQPQHF
>TRBJ2-7|18|TRBD2|TRBV19|-
TGTGCCAATAGTACCGGGACTAGCGGGAGGCCCGCAACCTACGAGCAGTACTTC
CANSTGTSGRPATYEQYF
>TRBJ2-7|15|TRBD2|TRBV27|-
TGTGCCAGCAGTCCCCGACTAGCGGGAGTGGGTGAGCAGTACTTC
CASSPRLAGVGEQYF
>TRBJ2-1|14|TRBD2|TRBV7-7|-
TGTGCTAGCAGCTTGGGCGGGAGTAAGAATGAGCAGTTCTTC
CASSLGGSKNEQFF
>TRBJ2-3|12|-|TRBV2|-
TGTGCCAGCACAAGCGTGGTTGATACGCAGTATTTT
CASTSVVDTQYF
>TRBJ2-1|14|-|TRBV5-1|-
TGCGCCAGCAGCTTGTGGGGGGTCTACAATGAGCAGTTCTTC
CASSLWGVYNEQFF
>TRBJ2-1|16|TRBD2|TRBV19|-
TGTGCCAGTAGTATCTACTCTAGCGGGAGTTTTGATGAGCAGTTCTTC
CASSIYSSGSFDEQFF
>TRBJ1-1|11|-|TRBV27|-
TGTGCCAGCGCGGGTAACACTGAAGCTTTCTTT
CASAGNTEAFF
>TRBJ2-1|15|TRBD2|TRBV2|-
TGTGCCAGCAGTGAACTAGCGGGAGATGTCAATGAGCAGTTCTTC
CASSELAGDVNEQFF
>TRBJ2-2|16|TRBD1|TRBV2|-
TGTGCCAGCAGTGATTCCGGGACAGGGGGGACCGGGGAGCTGTTTTTT
CASSDSGTGGTGELFF
>TRBJ1-5|13|-|TRBV11-2|-
TGTGCCAGCAGCTTAGTGGAGAACCAGCCCCAGCATTTT
CASSLVENQPQHF
>TRBJ2-5|14|-|TRBV30|-
TGTGCCTGGAGTGTAGGCGGAGCCCAAGAGACCCAGTACTTC
CAWSVGGAQETQYF